This T cell receptor (beta chain) is drawn from a study of cytomegalovirus exposure and HLA in healthy donors. Study-level information: Within the Caucasian-associated ancestry cluster were around 81% of the 350 to 400 genotyped donors.

PCR was performed using 60 Vbeta and 13 Jbeta primers. Authors' methods: Later, tens of millions of unique TCR beta chains were counted in an analysis, and some 10 million of them were shared. Profiling relied on immunoSEQ multiplex PCR, and the TCRdb table lists in-frame clones only, not all of them. V and J calls plus clone size are reproduced from that table; the DNA served to infer D and trimming. The sample includes about 160,000 clones, around 75% of them seen just once. The V end was cut by 5 bases, the J end by 7 bases, with 15 bases between. The germline V gene encodes CDR1 MNHEY and CDR2 SVGAGI. The CDR3 has 14 amino acids.

The sample consisted of PBMCs. The sequence derives from a female donor in good health and CMV-seronegative. The V call is TRBV6-5, the J call TRBJ1-5, with TRBD1 as a possible D gene (6 bases). In nucleotides, the CDR3 is TGTGCCAGCAGTCTAGGCCGGGGGGGCCAGCCCCAGCATTTT. Protein: CASSLGRGGQPQHF.